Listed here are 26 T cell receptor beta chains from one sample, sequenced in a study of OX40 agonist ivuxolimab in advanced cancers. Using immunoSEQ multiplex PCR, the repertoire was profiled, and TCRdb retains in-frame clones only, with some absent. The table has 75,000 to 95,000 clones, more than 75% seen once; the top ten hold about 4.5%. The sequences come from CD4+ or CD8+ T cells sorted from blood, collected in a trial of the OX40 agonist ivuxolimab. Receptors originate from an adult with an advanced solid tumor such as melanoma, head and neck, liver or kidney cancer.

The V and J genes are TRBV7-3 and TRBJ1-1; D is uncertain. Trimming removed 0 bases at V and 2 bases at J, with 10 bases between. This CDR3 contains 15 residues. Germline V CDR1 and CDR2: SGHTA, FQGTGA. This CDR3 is CASSLTPDPNTEAFF. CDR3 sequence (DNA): TGTGCCAGCAGCTTAACCCCGGACCCAAACACTGAAGCTTTCTTT.

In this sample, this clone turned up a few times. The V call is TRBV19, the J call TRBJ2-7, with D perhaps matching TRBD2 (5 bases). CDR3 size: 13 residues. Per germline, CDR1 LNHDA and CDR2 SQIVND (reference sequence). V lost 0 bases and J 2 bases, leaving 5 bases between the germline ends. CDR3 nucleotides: TGTGCCAGTAGTATAGAGCGGGCCTACGAGCAGTACTTC. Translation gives CASSIERAYEQYF.

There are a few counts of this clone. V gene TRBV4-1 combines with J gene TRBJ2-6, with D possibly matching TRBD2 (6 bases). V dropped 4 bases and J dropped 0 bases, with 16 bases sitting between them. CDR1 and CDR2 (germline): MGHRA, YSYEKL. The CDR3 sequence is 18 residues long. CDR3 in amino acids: CASSLTGLSFSGANVLTF. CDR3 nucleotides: TGCGCCAGCAGCCTAACGGGACTGTCATTCTCTGGGGCCAACGTCCTGACTTTC.

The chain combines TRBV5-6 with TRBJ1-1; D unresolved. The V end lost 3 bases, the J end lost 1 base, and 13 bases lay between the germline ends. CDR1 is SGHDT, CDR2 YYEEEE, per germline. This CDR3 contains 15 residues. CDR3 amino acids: CASSSAFWSNTEAFF. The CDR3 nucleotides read TGTGCCAGCAGCTCTGCTTTCTGGTCGAACACTGAAGCTTTCTTT. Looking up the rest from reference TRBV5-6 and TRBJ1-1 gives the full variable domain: DAGVTQSPTHLIKTRGQQVTLRCSPKSGHDTVSWYQQALGQGPQFIFQYYEEEERQRGNFPDRFSGHQFPNYSSELNVNALLLGDSALYLCASSSAFWSNTEAFFGQGTRLTVV.

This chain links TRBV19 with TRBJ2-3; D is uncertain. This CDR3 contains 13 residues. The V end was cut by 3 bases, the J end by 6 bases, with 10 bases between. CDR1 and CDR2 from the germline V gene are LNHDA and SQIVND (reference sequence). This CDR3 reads CASSIFPRDTQYF. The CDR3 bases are TGTGCCAGTAGTATTTTCCCCCGGGATACGCAGTATTTT.

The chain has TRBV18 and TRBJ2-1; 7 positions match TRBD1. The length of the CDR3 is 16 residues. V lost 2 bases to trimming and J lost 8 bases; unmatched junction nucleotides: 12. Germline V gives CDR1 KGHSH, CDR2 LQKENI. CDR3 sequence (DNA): TGTGCCAGCTCACCAAGAACAGGGGCGAGGGTGGATGAGCAGTTCTTC. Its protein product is CASSPRTGARVDEQFF.

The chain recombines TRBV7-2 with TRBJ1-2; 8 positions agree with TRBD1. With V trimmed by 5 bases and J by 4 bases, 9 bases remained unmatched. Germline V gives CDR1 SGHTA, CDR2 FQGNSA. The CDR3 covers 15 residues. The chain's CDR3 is CASSITGTGSYGYTF. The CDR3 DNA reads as TGTGCCAGCAGCATAACCGGGACAGGTTCCTATGGCTACACCTTC.

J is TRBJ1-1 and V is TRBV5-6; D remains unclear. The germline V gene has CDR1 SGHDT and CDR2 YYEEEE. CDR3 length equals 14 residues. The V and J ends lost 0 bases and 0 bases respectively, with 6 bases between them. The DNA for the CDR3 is TGTGCCAGCAGCTTGGAACGGTTGAACACTGAAGCTTTCTTT. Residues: CASSLERLNTEAFF.

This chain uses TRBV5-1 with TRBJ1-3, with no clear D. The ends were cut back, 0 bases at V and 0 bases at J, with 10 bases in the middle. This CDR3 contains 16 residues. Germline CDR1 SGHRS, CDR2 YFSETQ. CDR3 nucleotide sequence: TGCGCCAGCAGCTTGGGTCCGGTCCTCTCTGGAAACACCATATATTTT. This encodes CASSLGPVLSGNTIYF.

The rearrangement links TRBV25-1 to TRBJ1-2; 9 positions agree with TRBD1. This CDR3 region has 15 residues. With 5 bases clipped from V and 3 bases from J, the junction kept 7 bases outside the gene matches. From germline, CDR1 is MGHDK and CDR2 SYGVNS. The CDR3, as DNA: TGTGCCAGCAGTAAAGCCGGGACAGGGTACTATGGCTACACCTTC. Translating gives CASSKAGTGYYGYTF.

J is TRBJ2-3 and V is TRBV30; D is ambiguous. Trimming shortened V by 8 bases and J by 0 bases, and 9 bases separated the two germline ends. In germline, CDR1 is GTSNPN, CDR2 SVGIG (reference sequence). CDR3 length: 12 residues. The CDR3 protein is CAGSYSTDTQYF. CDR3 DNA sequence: TGTGCCGGAAGTTATAGCACAGATACGCAGTATTTT.

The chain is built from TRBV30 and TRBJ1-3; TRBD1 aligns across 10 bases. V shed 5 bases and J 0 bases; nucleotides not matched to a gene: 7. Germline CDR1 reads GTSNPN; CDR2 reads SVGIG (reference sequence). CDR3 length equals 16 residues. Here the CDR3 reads CAWCRDRGVSGNTIYF. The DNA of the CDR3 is TGTGCCTGGTGCCGGGACAGGGGAGTCTCTGGAAACACCATATATTTT.

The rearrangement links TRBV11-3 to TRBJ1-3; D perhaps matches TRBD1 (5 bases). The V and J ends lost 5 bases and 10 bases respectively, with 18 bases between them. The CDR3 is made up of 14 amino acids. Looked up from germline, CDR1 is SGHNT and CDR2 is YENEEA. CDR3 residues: CASSTNGGEGTIYF. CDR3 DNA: TGTGCCAGCAGCACCAACGGGGGGGAAGGAACCATATATTTT.

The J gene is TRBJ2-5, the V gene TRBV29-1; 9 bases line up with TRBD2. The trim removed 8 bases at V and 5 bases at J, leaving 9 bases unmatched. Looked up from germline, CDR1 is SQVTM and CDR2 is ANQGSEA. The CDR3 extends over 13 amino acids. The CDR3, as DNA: TGCAGCCTCTTCATAGCGGGAGCGGAGACCCAGTACTTC. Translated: CSLFIAGAETQYF.

Here the CDR3 reads CSAGVVDTQYF. The CDR3 nucleotides read TGCAGTGCTGGGGTTGTAGATACGCAGTATTTT. J is TRBJ2-3 and V is TRBV20-1; D unresolved. Looked up from germline, CDR1 is DFQATT and CDR2 is SNEGSKA (reference sequence). The CDR3 consists of 11 residues. The V gene lost 5 bases and the J gene lost 5 bases, with 8 bases spanning the gap.

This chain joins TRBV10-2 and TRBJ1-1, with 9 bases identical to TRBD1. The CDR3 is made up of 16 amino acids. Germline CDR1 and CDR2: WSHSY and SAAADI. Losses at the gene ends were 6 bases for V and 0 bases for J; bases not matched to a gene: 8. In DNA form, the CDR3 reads TGCGCCAGCAGATTAACAGGGGGCGCCATGAACACTGAAGCTTTCTTT. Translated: CASRLTGGAMNTEAFF.

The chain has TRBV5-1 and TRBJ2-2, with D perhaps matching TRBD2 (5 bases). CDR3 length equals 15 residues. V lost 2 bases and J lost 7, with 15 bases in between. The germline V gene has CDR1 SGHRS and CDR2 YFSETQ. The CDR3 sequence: CASSFVRAGDGELFF. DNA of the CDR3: TGCGCCAGCAGCTTTGTGAGGGCCGGTGACGGGGAGCTGTTTTTT.

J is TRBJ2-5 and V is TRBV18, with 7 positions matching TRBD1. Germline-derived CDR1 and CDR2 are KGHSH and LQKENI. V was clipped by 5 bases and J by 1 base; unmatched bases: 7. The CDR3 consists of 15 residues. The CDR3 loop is CASSSPGQLQETQYF. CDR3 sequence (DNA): TGTGCCAGCTCATCGCCGGGACAGCTCCAAGAGACCCAGTACTTC.

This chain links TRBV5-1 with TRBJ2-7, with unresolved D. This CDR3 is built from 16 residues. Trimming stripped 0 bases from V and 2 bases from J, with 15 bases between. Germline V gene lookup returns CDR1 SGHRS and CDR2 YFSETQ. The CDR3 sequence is CASSLGIGSSTYEQYF. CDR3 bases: TGCGCCAGCAGCTTGGGAATAGGTTCCTCCACCTACGAGCAGTACTTC.

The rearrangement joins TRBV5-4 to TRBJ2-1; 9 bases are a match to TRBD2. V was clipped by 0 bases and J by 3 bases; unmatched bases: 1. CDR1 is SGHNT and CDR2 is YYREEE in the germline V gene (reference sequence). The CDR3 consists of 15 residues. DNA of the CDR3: TGTGCCAGCAGCTTGGGGACTAGCGACTACAATGAGCAGTTCTTC. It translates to CASSLGTSDYNEQFF.

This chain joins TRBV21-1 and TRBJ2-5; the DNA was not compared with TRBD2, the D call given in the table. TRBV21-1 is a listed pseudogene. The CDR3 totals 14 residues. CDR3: CASSFSLAQETQYF. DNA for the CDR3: TGTGCCAGCAGCTTCTCCCTAGCGCAAGAGACCCAGTACTTC.

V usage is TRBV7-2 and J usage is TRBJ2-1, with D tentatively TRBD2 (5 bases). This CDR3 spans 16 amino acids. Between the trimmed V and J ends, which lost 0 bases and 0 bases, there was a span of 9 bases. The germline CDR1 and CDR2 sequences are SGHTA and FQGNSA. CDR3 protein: CASSLASGSSYNEQFF. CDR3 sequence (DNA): TGTGCCAGCAGCTTAGCCTCGGGGAGCTCCTACAATGAGCAGTTCTTC.

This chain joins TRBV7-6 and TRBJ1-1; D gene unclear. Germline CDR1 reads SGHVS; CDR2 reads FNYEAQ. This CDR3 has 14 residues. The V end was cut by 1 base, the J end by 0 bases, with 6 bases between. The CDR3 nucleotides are TGTGCCAGCAGCTTAGGACATTTGAACACTGAAGCTTTCTTT. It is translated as CASSLGHLNTEAFF. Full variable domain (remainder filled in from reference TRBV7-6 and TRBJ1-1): GAGVSQSPRYKVTKRGQDVALRCDPISGHVSLYWYRQALGQGPEFLTYFNYEAQQDKSGLPNDRFSAERPEGSISTLTIQRTEQRDSAMYRCASSLGHLNTEAFFGQGTRLTVV.

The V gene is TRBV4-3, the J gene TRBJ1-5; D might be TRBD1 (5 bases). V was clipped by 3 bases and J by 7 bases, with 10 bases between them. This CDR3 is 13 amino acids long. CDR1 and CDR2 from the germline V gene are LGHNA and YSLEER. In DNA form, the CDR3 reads TGCGCCAGCAGCCATGGGGCTTACCAGCCCCAGCATTTT. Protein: CASSHGAYQPQHF.

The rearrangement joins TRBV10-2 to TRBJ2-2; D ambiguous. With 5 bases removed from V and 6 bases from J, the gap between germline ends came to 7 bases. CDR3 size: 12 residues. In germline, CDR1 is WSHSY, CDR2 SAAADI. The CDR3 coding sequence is TGCGCCAGCAGTATTAGGCCCGGGGAGCTGTTTTTT. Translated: CASSIRPGELFF.

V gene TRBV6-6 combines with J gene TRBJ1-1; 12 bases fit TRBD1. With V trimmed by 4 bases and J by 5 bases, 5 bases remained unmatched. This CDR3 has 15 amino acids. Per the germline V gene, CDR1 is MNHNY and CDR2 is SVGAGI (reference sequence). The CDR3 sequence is CASSSWDRGRTEAFF. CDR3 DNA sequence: TGTGCCAGCAGTTCCTGGGACAGGGGGCGGACTGAAGCTTTCTTT.